Following are 27 T cell receptor beta chains from one sample sequenced in a study of blood T cell repertoires in COVID-19. Measured with immunoSEQ multiplex PCR; TCRdb has only the in-frame clones, and not every one. In the table there are 150,000 to 200,000 clones, about 83% of which are singletons. Sequencing was done on a sample of peripheral blood. Receptors were obtained from a man aged 60 to 69 with acute or convalescent COVID-19.

This clone appeared once. CDR3 bases: TGTGCCAGCAGTTACTCGAGAAGGGCAGGGGGCGGGCCTGAAGCTTTCTTT. Translating gives CASSYSRRAGGGPEAFF. This sequence joins TRBV6-2 or TRBV6-3 and TRBJ1-1; 8 nucleotides align to TRBD1. After removal of 0 bases from V and 6 bases from J, the junction contained 12 bases not matched to a gene. Germline V lookup: CDR1 MNHEY, CDR2 SVGEGT. This CDR3 contains 17 residues.

This clone was detected only once. The chain combines TRBV19 with TRBJ1-5; 7 bases match TRBD1. This CDR3 contains 14 residues. The V gene's germline CDR1 is LNHDA and CDR2 SQIVND (reference sequence). V gave up 5 bases and J gave up 5 bases; unmatched junction bases: 6. CDR3 DNA sequence: TGTGCCAGTAGTTTTACGACAGGGTATCAGCCCCAGCATTTT. Protein: CASSFTTGYQPQHF.

This clone was detected only once. V and J are TRBV7-8 and TRBJ1-1; 7 nucleotides match TRBD1. This CDR3 is built from 13 residues. The junction had 11 bases not matched to a gene; V was cut back by 5 bases and J by 11 bases. Germline assignment: CDR1 SGHVS and CDR2 FQNEAQ. In nucleotides, the CDR3 is TGTGCCAGCAGCGATAGACAGGGTCGTTTGGCTTTCTTT. This translates into CASSDRQGRLAFF.

V usage is TRBV10-3 and J usage is TRBJ2-1; perhaps TRBD2 as D (7 bases). This CDR3 has 18 residues. Germline V gives CDR1 ENHRY, CDR2 SYGVKD. Trimming took off 3 bases at V and 3 bases at J, with 21 bases between the two ends. CDR3 DNA: TGTGCCATCAGTGAAGGTGGGGGGGCTAGTTTCATCTACAATGAGCAGTTCTTC. Amino acids: CAISEGGGASFIYNEQFF.

V usage is TRBV7-9 and J usage is TRBJ2-1; 9 bases match TRBD2. Looked up from germline, CDR1 is SEHNR and CDR2 is FQNEAQ (reference sequence). The CDR3 loop spans 18 amino acids. V gave up 2 bases and J gave up 7 bases; unmatched junction bases: 15. The CDR3: CASSLRPAGGDRLNEQFF. The DNA of the CDR3 is TGTGCCAGCAGCTTAAGGCCAGCGGGGGGTGATCGGCTTAATGAGCAGTTCTTC.

The rearrangement joins TRBV19 to TRBJ1-3; 7 nucleotides match TRBD1. The V and J ends lost 10 bases and 4 bases, in that order; junction bases with no gene match: 16. The CDR3 has 16 amino acids. Per the germline V gene, CDR1 is LNHDA and CDR2 is SQIVND (reference sequence). CDR3 sequence reads: CATYDRENKGGNTIYF. DNA for the CDR3: TGTGCCACCTACGACAGGGAAAATAAGGGAGGAAACACCATATATTTT.

V usage is TRBV4-1 and J usage is TRBJ1-1; 9 nucleotides agree with TRBD1. V lost 1 base and J lost 3; bases outside the gene matches: 9. CDR1 is MGHRA, CDR2 YSYEKL, per germline. There are 17 residues in the CDR3. The CDR3 nucleotides read TGCGCCAGCAGCCAAGTACAGGGGGCAGAGGTGGACACTGAAGCTTTCTTT. Its protein product is CASSQVQGAEVDTEAFF.

This clone was counted once. V gene TRBV4-2 combines with J gene TRBJ2-7, with D perhaps matching TRBD2 (6 bases). Germline assignment: CDR1 LGHNA and CDR2 YNFKEQ. The CDR3 covers 14 residues. Trimming removed 4 bases from V and 3 bases from J, with 13 bases in between. The CDR3: CASSPYRDFYEQYF. The CDR3 coding sequence is TGTGCCAGCAGCCCCTACCGGGACTTCTACGAGCAGTACTTC.

This sequence joins TRBV9 and TRBJ1-1; possibly TRBD1 for D (5 bases). The germline V and J ends were trimmed by 4 bases and 1 base, with 11 bases remaining between them. There are 14 residues in the CDR3. Germline lookup yields CDR1 SGDLS and CDR2 YYNGEE. The DNA for the CDR3 is TGTGCCAGCAGCCCTACGACAGCGAACACTGAAGCTTTCTTT. Its translation is CASSPTTANTEAFF. Using reference TRBV9 and TRBJ1-1 for the parts outside the CDR3, the full variable domain is DSGVTQTPKHLITATGQRVTLRCSPRSGDLSVYWYQQSLDQGLQFLIQYYNGEERAKGNILERFSAQQFPDLHSELNLSSLELGDSALYFCASSPTTANTEAFFGQGTRLTVV.

The chain combines TRBV10-3 with TRBJ1-1; D may be TRBD1 (6 bases). V dropped 6 bases and J dropped 0 bases, with 20 bases sitting between them. The CDR3 contains 17 residues. CDR1 ENHRY and CDR2 SYGVKD come from the germline V gene. As DNA, the CDR3 is TGTGCCATCAGGCGTATGACCCTGGACAGTTTGAACACTGAAGCTTTCTTT. Protein product: CAIRRMTLDSLNTEAFF.

This clone was observed a single time. V usage is TRBV7-2 and J usage is TRBJ2-6, with no clear D. The V end lost 0 bases, the J end lost 4 bases, and 7 bases lay between the germline ends. Looked up from germline, CDR1 is SGHTA and CDR2 is FQGNSA. The CDR3 consists of 15 residues. DNA of the CDR3: TGTGCCAGCAGCTTAGCAGCGTCAGGGGCCAACGTCCTGACTTTC. Its protein is CASSLAASGANVLTF.

The rearrangement links TRBV14 to TRBJ1-2; 7 bases map to TRBD1. The CDR3 is made up of 12 amino acids. V lost 4 bases to trimming and J lost 9 bases; unmatched junction nucleotides: 5. Germline values: CDR1 SGHDN, CDR2 FVKESK. CDR3 amino acids: CASSLSGGSYTF. The CDR3 region has the DNA TGTGCCAGCAGCCTCTCAGGGGGGAGCTACACCTTC.

V gene TRBV5-6 combines with J gene TRBJ1-3; D might be TRBD1 (5 bases). With 0 bases removed from V and 2 bases from J, the gap between germline ends came to 6 bases. The CDR3 totals 14 residues. Per germline, CDR1 SGHDT and CDR2 YYEEEE. The CDR3 sequence: CASSLEGPGNTIYF. The DNA for the CDR3 is TGTGCCAGCAGCTTGGAGGGGCCTGGAAACACCATATATTTT.

In its sample, this clone was seen a few times. V and J are TRBV5-1 and TRBJ1-2; tentative D call: TRBD1 (5 bases). The CDR3 is 14 amino acids. V lost 0 bases and J 6 bases, leaving 12 bases between the germline ends. Germline assignment: CDR1 SGHRS and CDR2 YFSETQ. CDR3 sequence: CASSLGQPEDGYTF. The CDR3 DNA sequence: TGCGCCAGCAGCTTGGGACAGCCAGAGGATGGCTACACCTTC.

The gene calls are TRBV4-3 and TRBJ2-3; 10 positions agree with TRBD2. The germline gives CDR1 LGHNA, CDR2 YSLEER. V shed 1 base, J shed 1 base, and the junction held 2 bases outside the gene matches. The CDR3 contains 16 residues. The CDR3 DNA sequence: TGCGCCAGCAGCCAAGGAACTAGCGGGGGCACAGATACGCAGTATTTT. Amino acids: CASSQGTSGGTDTQYF.

The chain employs TRBV3-1 (or the pseudogene TRBV3-2) and TRBJ2-7, with D possibly TRBD2 on 6 matching bases. This CDR3 is built from 13 residues. V lost 6 bases to trimming and J lost 8 bases, with 17 bases between them. Germline values: CDR1 LGHDT, CDR2 YNNKEL (reference sequence). CDR3 DNA: TGTGCCAGCAGTCCGGGGTCGCGGGGAAAGCAGTACTTC. It encodes CASSPGSRGKQYF.

This clone showed up just a few times. V gene TRBV4-1 combines with J gene TRBJ1-5; D ambiguous. Germline CDR1 MGHRA, CDR2 YSYEKL. The CDR3 is 16 residues long. V lost 0 bases and J lost 3, with 12 bases in between. CDR3 DNA: TGCGCCAGCAGCCAAGATCCCGGACTTTCCAATCAGCCCCAGCATTTT. Translation gives CASSQDPGLSNQPQHF.

The chain recombines TRBV28 with TRBJ1-2, with D possibly matching TRBD1 (6 bases). CDR1 and CDR2 from the germline V gene are MDHEN and SYDVKM. The CDR3 sequence is 16 residues long. V gave up 7 bases and J gave up 4 bases, with 22 bases separating them. CDR3 sequence: CASTTRGQILRYGYTF. The CDR3 region has the DNA TGTGCCAGCACAACACGAGGACAGATCCTGCGCTATGGCTACACCTTC.

The V gene is TRBV25-1, the J gene TRBJ2-2; 8 nucleotides line up with TRBD1. Unmatched junction bases numbered 9, after V lost 4 bases and J lost 2 bases. Germline CDR1 and CDR2: MGHDK and SYGVNS. CDR3 size: 17 residues. The CDR3 nucleotides read TGTGCCAGCAGTGGCCATCAGGGGGCCCCAAACACCGGGGAGCTGTTTTTT. This sequence encodes CASSGHQGAPNTGELFF. The variable domain in full, completed from reference TRBV25-1 and TRBJ2-2, reads EADIYQTPRYLVIGTGKKITLECSQTMGHDKMYWYQQDPGMELHLIHYSYGVNSTEKGDLSSESTVSRIRTEHFPLTLESARPSHTSQYLCASSGHQGAPNTGELFFGEGSRLTVL.

This chain uses TRBV12-3 or TRBV12-4 with TRBJ1-1; D is possibly TRBD1 (6 bases). This CDR3 has 13 residues. V lost 6 bases and J lost 4, with 12 bases in between. CDR3: CASRPGQITEAFF. For the CDR3, the DNA is TGTGCCAGCAGACCGGGACAAATCACTGAAGCTTTCTTT.

This rearrangement joins TRBV6-2 or TRBV6-3 to TRBJ1-5, with D uncertain. CDR3 length equals 16 residues. V lost 0 bases and J 7 bases, leaving 16 bases between the germline ends. Germline-derived CDR1 and CDR2 are MNHEY and SVGEGT. The CDR3 protein is CASSYSIAGSGQPQHF. As DNA, the CDR3 is TGTGCCAGCAGTTACTCGATAGCGGGTTCAGGCCAGCCCCAGCATTTT.

This clone was observed a single time. V is TRBV4-1 and J is TRBJ1-2; D remains unclear. CDR1 MGHRA and CDR2 YSYEKL come from the germline V gene. The CDR3 spans 15 residues. The V end lost 1 base, the J end lost 0 bases, and 9 bases lay between the germline ends. The CDR3 sequence is CASSQVLVTNYGYTF. The CDR3 DNA reads as TGCGCCAGCAGCCAAGTTTTAGTGACTAACTATGGCTACACCTTC.

This chain uses TRBV7-3 with TRBJ1-1; the D gene is possibly TRBD1 (5 bases). Trimming shortened V by 5 bases and J by 0 bases, and 16 bases separated the two germline ends. The V gene's germline CDR1 is SGHTA and CDR2 FQGTGA. The CDR3 is made up of 16 amino acids. As DNA, the CDR3 is TGTGCCAGCAGCCTCGACAGCGCCACAATGAACACTGAAGCTTTCTTT. Protein sequence: CASSLDSATMNTEAFF. The full variable domain, completed using reference TRBV7-3 and TRBJ1-1, is GAGVSQTPSNKVTEKGKYVELRCDPISGHTALYWYRQSLGQGPEFLIYFQGTGAADDSGLPNDRFFAVRPEGSVSTLKIQRTERGDSAVYLCASSLDSATMNTEAFFGQGTRLTVV.

The chain uses TRBV11-3 and TRBJ1-1; D may be TRBD1 (5 bases). V was cut by 3 bases and J by 6 bases, with 11 bases left in between. Germline V lookup: CDR1 SGHNT, CDR2 YENEEA. The CDR3 consists of 13 residues. The CDR3 nucleotides read TGTGCCAGCAGCTTCGGGGGAACTGCTGAAGCTTTCTTT. Its protein product is CASSFGGTAEAFF.

The J gene is TRBJ1-3, the V gene TRBV4-1; D gene unclear. V lost 1 base and J lost 0, with 7 bases in between. Germline CDR1 is MGHRA and CDR2 is YSYEKL. The CDR3 covers 15 residues. CDR3 amino acids: CASSQGGGSGNTIYF. CDR3 in DNA: TGCGCCAGCAGCCAAGGAGGCGGCTCTGGAAACACCATATATTTT.

The genes are TRBV29-1 and TRBJ2-7; 13 bases align to TRBD2. The germline CDR1 and CDR2 sequences are SQVTM and ANQGSEA. The CDR3 loop spans 14 amino acids. After removal of 4 bases from V and 3 bases from J, the junction contained 3 bases not matched to a gene. The CDR3 is CSVARTSGGYEQYF. The CDR3 bases are TGCAGCGTTGCCCGGACTAGCGGGGGCTACGAGCAGTACTTC.

This sequence joins TRBV9 and TRBJ2-2; tentatively, D is TRBD1 (5 bases). The CDR3 sequence is 15 residues long. The V end was cut by 4 bases, the J end by 5 bases, with 15 bases between. Germline V gives CDR1 SGDLS, CDR2 YYNGEE. The CDR3 coding sequence is TGTGCCAGCAGCCCCAGCCAGGGCCGGACCGGGGAGCTGTTTTTT. Amino acid sequence: CASSPSQGRTGELFF.